This T cell receptor (beta chain) was observed in a study of beta chain features in type 1 diabetes. Study at large: Across all samples, 100 million to 130 million sorted cells were examined.

Expressed TCRB transcripts were sequenced, since all the RNA that had been isolated was reverse transcribed. The assay was immunoSEQ multiplex PCR, and TCRdb's table has in-frame clones only and misses some. The sample lists under 450,000 clones; about 14% were seen once. This clone was detected a few times. Other DNA variants within this sample encode the same CDR3. The CDR3 is made up of 11 amino acids. V was clipped by 4 bases and J by 5 bases, with 3 bases between them. Germline CDR1 and CDR2: SEHNR and FQNEAQ (reference sequence). CD4+ naive, central memory, regulatory and stem cell-like memory cells were sorted via CD45RO/CCR7/CD25/CD127/CD95/CD27.

The chain recombines TRBV7-9 with TRBJ2-1; D is unclear. Sequencing was carried out using naive CD4+ T cells from blood. The clonotype was recovered from a man aged 25 to 45 in good health. CDR3 coding DNA: TGTGCCAGCAGCTCTAACAATGAGCAGTTCTTC. Amino acid sequence: CASSSNNEQFF.